Detailed here is one T cell receptor (beta chain). Its antigen is unknown. The CDR3 loop spans 17 amino acids. Looked up from germline, CDR1 is SGHTS and CDR2 is YDEGEE. V dropped 4 bases and J dropped 9 bases, with 26 bases sitting between them. Only in-frame clones appear in the TCRdb table, and some are missing; sequencing was by immunoSEQ multiplex PCR. The table lists some 90,000 clones, roughly 90% of them singletons. These data originate in a study of cytomegalovirus exposure and HLA in healthy donors. Across the whole study: The same platform was used for the roughly 120 validation repertoires as for the roughly 730 first-cohort repertoires, as reported in a later analysis.

Regarding the study as a whole: Among TCR beta chains, those listed as cytomegalovirus-associated numbered over 150.

The TCR was taken from a man between 18 and 35 years old in good health and CMV-seropositive. This chain links TRBV5-8 with TRBJ1-5, with no clear D. The specimen sequenced was PBMCs. The CDR3 region has the DNA TGTGCCAGCAGCCGTGGTGGAGGGCGGTCATTGATCATGCCCCAGCATTTT. It codes for CASSRGGGRSLIMPQHF.